These T cell receptor beta chains were read from a single sample in a study of T cells in Graves' hyperthyroidism and ophthalmopathy. TCRdb re-analysed the multiplex PCR reads in MiXCR, keeping a single row per CDR3 protein. The sample has about 640,000 distinct CDR3 sequences, less than 25% seen once. Sequences were obtained from blood. The receptors here all came from a young man with Graves' ophthalmopathy. Each CDR3 is given without its conserved first and last residue.

v_call	j_call	cdr3_length	cdr3_aa
TRBV30	TRBJ2-5	10	AWSESSETQY
TRBV20-1	TRBJ2-7	16	SARDPGLAGGVRDEQY
TRBV28	TRBJ2-1	12	ASMSGQGASEQF
TRBV19	TRBJ1-1	10	ASSKWATEAF
TRBV6-1	TRBJ1-5	13	ASRPDRATFQPQH
TRBV28	TRBJ2-2	17	ASSLHPGLAGGVTGELF
TRBV27	TRBJ1-5	13	ASSSRWGNNQPQH
TRBV28	TRBJ2-7	14	ASSLWAGTGAHEQY
TRBV6-1	TRBJ2-1	14	ASSYGAGGGYNEQF
TRBV12-3/TRBV12-4	TRBJ2-7	11	ASSLPPPYEQY
TRBV7-8	TRBJ2-7	15	ASCRGSSLAGAGEQY
TRBV6-9	TRBJ2-7	13	ASSYYGTSGDEQY
TRBV6-1	TRBJ2-5	12	ASGLAGFQETQY
TRBV28	TRBJ2-7	13	ASSLDRGNSYEQY
TRBV2	TRBJ2-3	12	ASKGNGSTDTQY
TRBV3-1	TRBJ2-1	15	ASSPTSGGSSYNEQF
TRBV11-2	TRBJ1-3	13	ASSLGPISGNTIY
TRBV12-3/TRBV12-4	TRBJ1-1	13	ASGLTGRANTEAF
TRBV5-1	TRBJ2-1	12	ASSRPDSHNEQF
TRBV12-5	TRBJ2-1	15	ASGLGPVAGGYNEQF
TRBV27	TRBJ2-3	13	ASSLDREAPDTQY
TRBV7-2	TRBJ2-5	15	ASSLSPGTGGQETQY
TRBV24-1	TRBJ1-2	11	ATSDQTGVGYT
TRBV2	TRBJ2-7	11	ATGRSQEDEQY
TRBV27	TRBJ2-7	12	ASRRRDRHYEQY
TRBV27	TRBJ2-3	13	ASSLVGLSTDTQY
TRBV7-2	TRBJ1-1	13	ASSLATGLNTEAF
TRBV7-9	TRBJ2-7	17	ASSLSPVKLNRVACEQY
TRBV14	TRBJ2-2	9	ASSTGRELF
TRBV4-2	TRBJ2-1	16	ASSQTTGGGSSYNEQF
TRBV27	TRBJ1-6	14	ASSFSGRGIYSPLH
TRBV2	TRBJ2-2	13	ASSEFPTNTGELF
TRBV28	TRBJ1-1	15	ASSFFGGGFVNTEAF
TRBV29-1	TRBJ1-2	13	SVQGAPPENYGYT
TRBV20-1	TRBJ1-5	13	SARSGTRDNQPQH
TRBV5-8	TRBJ2-5	13	ASSKGARLPETQY
TRBV30	TRBJ1-3	9	ACYAGRNLY
TRBV12-3/TRBV12-4	TRBJ1-4	11	ASRREAGEKLV
TRBV12-3/TRBV12-4	TRBJ1-6	11	ASRDRGNSPLH
TRBV4-1	TRBJ2-7	13	ASSQADTGTYEQY
TRBV6-5	TRBJ2-7	12	ASSYATGVDEQY
TRBV30	TRBJ1-1	10	AWSAPNTEAF
TRBV20-1	TRBJ2-1	12	SASLVGSYNEQF
TRBV12-3/TRBV12-4	TRBJ2-2	14	ASSRSGTSGQRELF
TRBV7-2	TRBJ2-1	16	ASSSGTSGRASYNEQF
TRBV7-9	TRBJ1-1	12	ASSLVSDHTEAF
TRBV6-2/TRBV6-3	TRBJ1-6	15	ASSYPRDPRTNSPLH
TRBV4-1	TRBJ2-2	13	ASSQESGNTGELF
TRBV14	TRBJ1-4	14	ASSQELGGGKEKLF
TRBV7-9	TRBJ2-7	10	ASSWSAYEQY
TRBV10-3	TRBJ2-7	14	AISANQGWKGSEQY
TRBV7-8	TRBJ2-3	16	ASSFGGGPRTSTDTQY
TRBV5-6	TRBJ1-1	12	ASSLVWENTEAF
TRBV20-1	TRBJ1-1	10	STGHGDTEAF
TRBV15	TRBJ1-1	13	ATSRAGGLDTEAF
TRBV2	TRBJ1-5	11	ASSEESPMPQH
TRBV6-1	TRBJ2-2	13	ASSRQTPDTGELF
TRBV7-2	TRBJ2-1	9	ASSIDGEQF
TRBV7-2	TRBJ2-5	11	ASSLEGYETQY
TRBV28	TRBJ2-5	10	ASRGDGETQY